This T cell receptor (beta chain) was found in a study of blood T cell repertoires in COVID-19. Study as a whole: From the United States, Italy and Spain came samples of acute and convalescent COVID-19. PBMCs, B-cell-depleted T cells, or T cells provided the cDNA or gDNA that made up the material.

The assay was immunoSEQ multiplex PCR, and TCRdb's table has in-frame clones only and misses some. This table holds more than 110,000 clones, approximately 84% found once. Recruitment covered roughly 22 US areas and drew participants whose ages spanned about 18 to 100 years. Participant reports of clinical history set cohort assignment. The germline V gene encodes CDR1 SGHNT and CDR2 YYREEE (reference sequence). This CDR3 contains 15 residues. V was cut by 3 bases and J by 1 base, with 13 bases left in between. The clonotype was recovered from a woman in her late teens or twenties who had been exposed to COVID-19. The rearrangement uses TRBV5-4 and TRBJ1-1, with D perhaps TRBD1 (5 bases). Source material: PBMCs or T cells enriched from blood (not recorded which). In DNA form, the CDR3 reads TGTGCCAGCAGCTGGGGCTTCGGAGCGAACACTGAAGCTTTCTTT. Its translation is CASSWGFGANTEAFF.